The 8 T cell receptor beta chains below all came from one sample that was sequenced in a study of shared clonotypes between healthy human individuals. TCRdb's table, derived via immunoSEQ multiplex PCR, lists solely in-frame clones and lacks some. The data contain roughly 2.5 million clones, 90% to 95% of them singletons. The specimen sequenced was naive CD4+ T cells sorted from blood. Sample subset: CD45RA+ positively selected. The source is a man between 18 and 29 years old in good health.

The J gene is TRBJ2-7, the V gene TRBV10-2; 10 positions agree with TRBD2. V gave up 3 bases and J gave up 0 bases; unmatched junction bases: 5. CDR1 is WSHSY and CDR2 is SAAADI in the germline V gene. The CDR3 extends over 16 amino acids. The CDR3 is CASSDSGTSASYEQYF. The CDR3 DNA follows: TGCGCCAGCAGTGACTCCGGGACTAGCGCCTCCTACGAGCAGTACTTC.

The chain recombines TRBV25-1 with TRBJ2-3, with a weak D call TRBD1 (6 bases). V lost 5 bases and J lost 6, with 12 bases in between. CDR1 and CDR2 from the germline V gene are MGHDK and SYGVNS. This CDR3 comprises 13 residues. The CDR3 sequence: CASSRTGYDTQYF. The CDR3 DNA is TGTGCCAGCAGTAGAACAGGGTACGATACGCAGTATTTT.

J is TRBJ1-1 and V is TRBV6-5; TRBD1 matches 9 bases. V lost 8 bases, J lost 3 bases, and 7 bases stayed unmatched. Germline lookup yields CDR1 MNHEY and CDR2 SVGAGI. The CDR3 has 14 residues. For the CDR3, the DNA is TGTGCCAGCGGGGGGACAGGGTGGGACACTGAAGCTTTCTTT. Translation gives CASGGTGWDTEAFF.

The sample holds one count of this clone. The chain has TRBV16 and TRBJ1-1; 7 positions match TRBD1. The J segment lost 7 bases and the V segment lost 4 bases, leaving 6 bases of the junction unmatched. The CDR3 has 13 residues. CDR1 and CDR2 from the germline V gene are KGHSY and FQNENV. CDR3 residues: CASSPNRQGEAFF. The CDR3 coding sequence is TGTGCCAGCAGCCCCAACAGACAGGGTGAAGCTTTCTTT.

This chain connects TRBV7-9 to TRBJ1-6; no clear D. The CDR3 length is 15 residues. Trimming removed 1 base at V and 9 bases at J, with 13 bases between. CDR1 and CDR2 from the germline V gene are SEHNR and FQNEAQ (reference sequence). The CDR3 DNA sequence: TGTGCCAGCAGCTTAGGTCCGGGGAAGGGTTCACCCCTCCACTTT. Its protein product is CASSLGPGKGSPLHF.

The chain uses TRBV7-9 and TRBJ2-7; the D is unclear. CDR3 length: 13 amino acids. Germline V gene lookup returns CDR1 SEHNR and CDR2 FQNEAQ (reference sequence). Trimming shortened V by 5 bases and J by 7 bases, and 15 bases separated the two germline ends. The CDR3 region has the DNA TGTGCCAGCAGCCCGAATCGTGGGGTAGAGCAGTACTTC. This translates into CASSPNRGVEQYF. The entire variable domain, with the rest obtained from reference TRBV7-9 and TRBJ2-7, is as follows: DTGVSQNPRHKITKRGQNVTFRCDPISEHNRLYWYRQTLGQGPEFLTYFQNEAQLEKSRLLSDRFSAERPKGSFSTLEIQRTEQGDSAMYLCASSPNRGVEQYFGPGTRLTVT.

The rearrangement uses TRBV18 and TRBJ2-5; TRBD2 is a possible D gene (5 bases). The V end was cut by 6 bases, the J end by 0 bases, with 14 bases between. The CDR3 is 15 amino acids. Germline V lookup: CDR1 KGHSH, CDR2 LQKENI. DNA for the CDR3: TGTGCCAGCTCCGAGACGGGAACGTACCAAGAGACCCAGTACTTC. This encodes CASSETGTYQETQYF. The full variable domain, its missing parts supplied by reference TRBV18 and TRBJ2-5, is NAGVMQNPRHLVRRRGQEARLRCSPMKGHSHVYWYRQLPEEGLKFMVYLQKENIIDESGMPKERFSAEFPKEGPSILRIQQVVRGDSAAYFCASSETGTYQETQYFGPGTRLLVL.

This rearrangement joins TRBV4-3 to TRBJ2-5; unclear D gene. This CDR3 has 15 residues. Trimming took 0 bases from V and 1 from J, leaving 9 bases between them. Looked up from germline, CDR1 is LGHNA and CDR2 is YSLEER. The CDR3, as DNA: TGCGCCAGCAGCCAAGAGCTGGGTCTCCAAGAGACCCAGTACTTC. Translating it yields CASSQELGLQETQYF.